A single sample is the source of the 21 T cell receptor beta chains below, sequenced in a study of cytomegalovirus exposure and HLA in healthy donors. The PCR was carried out with 60 Vbeta primers and 13 Jbeta primers. Sequenced by immunoSEQ multiplex PCR; TCRdb stores in-frame clones only, minus some. The sample consists of about 150,000 clones, about 75% of them appearing once. The material sequenced was PBMCs. These receptor sequences come from a man younger than 35 in good health and CMV-seronegative.

This chain links TRBV4-3 with TRBJ2-6, with unresolved D. Trimming pared 0 bases from V and 0 bases from J, leaving 9 bases between. The CDR3 is 17 amino acids. CDR1 and CDR2 (germline): LGHNA, YSLEER. Here the CDR3 reads CASSQDLRVSGANVLTF. In nucleotides, the CDR3 is TGCGCCAGCAGCCAAGATCTCCGAGTCTCTGGGGCCAACGTCCTGACTTTC.

The chain employs TRBV18 and TRBJ1-5; 7 bases match TRBD1. With V trimmed by 6 bases and J by 8 bases, 7 bases remained unmatched. Germline V gene sequence: CDR1 KGHSH, CDR2 LQKENI. This CDR3 comprises 13 residues. DNA for the CDR3: TGTGCCAGCTCGCCGAACAGGGGTGAGCCCCAGCATTTT. Protein sequence: CASSPNRGEPQHF.

V and J are TRBV27 and TRBJ2-4, with D tentatively TRBD2 (5 bases). The germline gives CDR1 MNHEY, CDR2 SMNVEV (reference sequence). The CDR3 spans 13 residues. V was clipped by 6 bases and J by 4 bases, with 10 bases between them. DNA for the CDR3: TGTGCCAGCAGCTCTAGCCCTAAAAACATTCAGTACTTC. Protein: CASSSSPKNIQYF.

The chain joins TRBV7-2 to TRBJ2-3, with D maybe TRBD2 (5 bases). V lost 5 bases and J lost 5, with 17 bases in between. The germline gives CDR1 SGHTA, CDR2 FQGNSA. The CDR3 totals 15 residues. The DNA for the CDR3 is TGTGCCAGCAGCCCTCGCGGAGGAGCGCGAGATACGCAGTATTTT. Amino acids: CASSPRGGARDTQYF.

A few counts support this clone. The rearrangement links TRBV10-3 to TRBJ2-1, with TRBD2 matching 8 bases. Germline trimming cut 8 bases from V and 5 bases from J; bases unmatched to any gene: 14. The CDR3 extends over 16 amino acids. Germline CDR1 ENHRY, CDR2 SYGVKD. The CDR3 DNA is TGTGCCATCCAGCCCTCTAGCGGGTTGGAGGACAATGAGCAGTTCTTC. The encoded protein is CAIQPSSGLEDNEQFF.

CDR3 region: CASSYVGERGITEAFF. The CDR3 DNA reads as TGTGCCAGCAGTTATGTAGGTGAGAGGGGGATCACTGAAGCTTTCTTT. The chain recombines TRBV6-5 with TRBJ1-1; TRBD1 is a possible D gene (6 bases). The V end lost 3 bases, the J end lost 4 bases, and 18 bases lay between the germline ends. The germline V gene encodes CDR1 MNHEY and CDR2 SVGAGI. CDR3 length: 16 amino acids.

V and J are TRBV27 and TRBJ2-7; maybe TRBD1 (6 bases). V was cut by 3 bases and J by 2 bases, with 8 bases left in between. This CDR3 is 13 amino acids long. In germline, CDR1 is MNHEY, CDR2 SMNVEV (reference sequence). The CDR3 coding sequence is TGTGCCAGCAGTTTGACAGGCACCTACGAGCAGTACTTC. It codes for CASSLTGTYEQYF.

V is TRBV7-2 and J is TRBJ2-7; the match to TRBD1 covers 7 bases. From germline, CDR1 is SGHTA and CDR2 FQGNSA. The junction had 4 bases not matched to a gene; V was cut back by 5 bases and J by 0 bases. This CDR3 comprises 14 residues. In DNA, the CDR3 is TGTGCCAGCAGCACAGGGACAGCCTCCTACGAGCAGTACTTC. It is translated as CASSTGTASYEQYF. The complete variable domain, with remaining parts taken from reference TRBV7-2 and TRBJ2-7, reads GAGVSQSPSNKVTEKGKDVELRCDPISGHTALYWYRQSLGQGLEFLIYFQGNSAPDKSGLPSDRFSAERTGGSVSTLTIQRTQQEDSAVYLCASSTGTASYEQYFGPGTRLTVT.

CDR3 sequence: CASSEGGSPDEQYF. In nucleotides, the CDR3 is TGTGCCAGCAGTGAGGGGGGGTCCCCCGACGAGCAGTACTTC. The chain combines TRBV25-1 with TRBJ2-7; 7 nucleotides match TRBD2. V dropped 3 bases and J dropped 5; count of bases not matched to a gene: 7. In germline, CDR1 is MGHDK, CDR2 SYGVNS. This CDR3 spans 14 amino acids.

The table lists this clone with a count of one. The chain uses TRBV7-9 and TRBJ2-7; 11 bases match TRBD2. The trim removed 3 bases at V and 6 bases at J, leaving 10 bases unmatched. The CDR3 is 16 amino acids. The germline V gene encodes CDR1 SEHNR and CDR2 FQNEAQ (reference sequence). This CDR3 reads CASSFTSGSYSLEQYF. The CDR3 region has the DNA TGTGCCAGCAGCTTCACTAGCGGGAGTTATAGCCTCGAGCAGTACTTC.

V and J are TRBV2 and TRBJ2-5; 9 bases map to TRBD1. J was trimmed by 5 bases and V by 4 bases; bases with no gene match: 11. Germline assignment: CDR1 SNHLY and CDR2 FYNNEI. CDR3 size: 16 residues. The CDR3 loop reads CASSGLTGGRVETQYF. CDR3 coding DNA: TGTGCCAGCAGTGGGCTGACAGGGGGTAGGGTGGAGACCCAGTACTTC.

The chain has TRBV4-3 and TRBJ1-4; maybe TRBD1 (6 bases). Germline V gene sequence: CDR1 LGHNA, CDR2 YSLEER. Trimming removed 4 bases from V and 3 bases from J, with 15 bases in between. There are 16 residues in the CDR3. CDR3 nucleotide sequence: TGCGCCAGCAGCCCCCAGTGGGGGGGCCCTAATGAAAAACTGTTTTTT. Amino acids: CASSPQWGGPNEKLFF.

The chain recombines TRBV21-1 with TRBJ2-3; the tabulated D call, TRBD1, remains unverified against the DNA. TRBV21-1 is noted as a pseudogene. There are 18 residues in the CDR3. DNA of the CDR3: TGTGCCAGCAGCACTTCACCAGGGGGCGCAGGTACCTCAGATACGCAGTATTTT. Amino acid sequence: CASSTSPGGAGTSDTQYF.

V and J are TRBV2 and TRBJ2-5, with 9 bases fitting TRBD2. This CDR3 has 16 residues. The V gene's germline CDR1 is SNHLY and CDR2 FYNNEI. Trimming at V came to 7 bases and at J to 2 bases, leaving 11 bases not matched to a gene. CDR3 DNA: TGTGCCAGCAAGGGACTAGCACCCTACACACAAGAGACCCAGTACTTC. It encodes CASKGLAPYTQETQYF.

Remarks on this clone: One end of the junction is discordant with germline, which a read error may explain. The chain has TRBV7-9 and TRBJ2-1; tentatively, D is TRBD2 (5 bases). Germline V gives CDR1 SEHNR, CDR2 FQNEAQ (reference sequence). The CDR3 has 15 amino acids. The CDR3 spells CSSSFSGSVYNEQFF. DNA for the CDR3: TGTTCCAGCAGCTTCAGCGGCAGCGTCTACAATGAGCAGTTCTTC.

The J gene is TRBJ1-2, the V gene TRBV11-2; 7 bases align to TRBD1. CDR3 size: 15 residues. Germline V gene sequence: CDR1 SGHAT, CDR2 FQNNGV. The junction had 14 bases not matched to a gene; V was cut back by 5 bases and J by 8 bases. CDR3 protein: CASSPPVGGGAGYTF. The CDR3 region has the DNA TGTGCCAGCAGCCCCCCGGTTGGAGGGGGCGCGGGCTACACCTTC. The variable domain in full, with the rest retrieved from reference TRBV11-2 and TRBJ1-2, is EAGVAQSPRYKIIEKRQSVAFWCNPISGHATLYWYQQILGQGPKLLIQFQNNGVVDDSQLPKDRFSAERLKGVDSTLKIQPAKLEDSAVYLCASSPPVGGGAGYTFGSGTRLTVV.

This rearrangement joins TRBV6-6 to TRBJ1-4, with D perhaps TRBD1 (6 bases). V dropped 2 bases and J dropped 4 bases, with 11 bases sitting between them. Germline loops: CDR1 MNHNY, CDR2 SVGAGI (reference sequence). There are 15 residues in the CDR3. CDR3 region: CASSYPTGFNEKLFF. The CDR3 DNA reads as TGTGCCAGCAGTTACCCCACAGGGTTTAATGAAAAACTGTTTTTT.

The chain carries TRBV7-2 and TRBJ2-3, with a weak D call TRBD2 (6 bases). Trimming shortened V by 7 bases and J by 4 bases, and 12 bases separated the two germline ends. The CDR3 has 13 residues. CDR1 SGHTA and CDR2 FQGNSA come from the germline V gene. DNA for the CDR3: TGTGCCAGCATAGCCGGGGAGGCAGATACGCAGTATTTT. It is translated as CASIAGEADTQYF.

This chain connects TRBV4-1 to TRBJ1-4, with D hard to call. Germline V lookup: CDR1 MGHRA, CDR2 YSYEKL. V was trimmed by 4 bases and J by 7 bases, leaving 10 bases between them. The CDR3 totals 13 residues. The chain's CDR3 is CASSRLVGEKLFF. The CDR3 region has the DNA TGCGCCAGCAGCCGCCTAGTCGGTGAAAAACTGTTTTTT.

The rearrangement links TRBV18 to TRBJ2-1, with TRBD2 matching 11 bases. The V gene end was trimmed by 3 bases and the J gene end by 1 base; junction bases not matched to a gene: 5. CDR3 size: 17 residues. The germline V gene has CDR1 KGHSH and CDR2 LQKENI. This CDR3 reads CASSPGLAVTSYNEQFF. The CDR3 region has the DNA TGTGCCAGCTCACCGGGACTAGCGGTGACTTCCTACAATGAGCAGTTCTTC.

The chain is built from TRBV7-8 and TRBJ2-3, with 10 bases fitting TRBD2. The CDR3 extends over 14 amino acids. CDR1 is SGHVS and CDR2 is FQNEAQ in the germline V gene. The ends lost 4 bases at V and 5 bases at J; junction bases unmatched: 3. CDR3 protein: CASSSLAGGDTQYF. The CDR3 DNA sequence: TGTGCCAGCAGCTCATTAGCGGGAGGAGATACGCAGTATTTT.